A single sample is the source of the 11 T cell receptor beta chains below, sequenced in a study of TIL therapy for anti-PD-1-resistant metastatic lung cancer. Time point specified: pre-treatment sample, taken before nivolumab and TIL therapy. The libraries were made with immunoSEQ v3. Assay used: immunoSEQ multiplex PCR; TCRdb lists only in-frame clones, some missing. The table records tens of thousands of clones, 70% to 90% of them present only once. This specimen was blood, taken at baseline. These receptors were taken from a person aged 25 to 85 with non-small cell lung cancer.

The sample holds one count of this clone. This rearrangement joins TRBV5-1 to TRBJ2-7; tentative D call: TRBD2 (5 bases). CDR3 length equals 15 residues. Trimming stripped 1 base from V and 0 bases from J, with 11 bases between. Looked up from germline, CDR1 is SGHRS and CDR2 is YFSETQ. The CDR3 sequence is CASSLSGGPSYEQYF. CDR3 DNA sequence: TGCGCCAGCAGCTTGTCCGGCGGGCCCTCCTACGAGCAGTACTTC.

The CDR3 reads CASSLGFGLYEQYF. The DNA for the CDR3 is TGTGCCAGCAGCTTGGGGTTCGGCTTATACGAGCAGTACTTC. J is TRBJ2-7 and V is TRBV5-5; D remains ambiguous. Per germline, CDR1 SGHKS and CDR2 YYEKEE (reference sequence). This CDR3 has 14 residues. With 0 bases removed from V and 4 bases from J, the gap between germline ends came to 11 bases. Looking up the rest from reference TRBV5-5 and TRBJ2-7 gives the full variable domain: DAGVTQSPTHLIKTRGQQVTLRCSPISGHKSVSWYQQVLGQGPQFIFQYYEKEERGRGNFPDRFSARQFPNYSSELNVNALLLGDSALYLCASSLGFGLYEQYFGPGTRLTVT.

The chain combines TRBV7-2 with TRBJ2-1; D perhaps matches TRBD1 (6 bases). Germline lookup yields CDR1 SGHTA and CDR2 FQGNSA. There are 12 residues in the CDR3. The germline V and J ends were trimmed by 5 bases and 9 bases, with 11 bases remaining between them. The CDR3 region has the DNA TGTGCCAGCAGCGAACAGGGTGCTGAGCAGTTCTTC. This sequence encodes CASSEQGAEQFF.

V is TRBV11-3 and J is TRBJ2-1; unclear D gene. There are 12 residues in the CDR3. CDR1 SGHNT and CDR2 YENEEA come from the germline V gene. Trimming stripped 5 bases from V and 8 bases from J, with 10 bases between. CDR3 sequence: CASSLMGDEQFF. CDR3 DNA sequence: TGTGCCAGCAGCCTAATGGGTGATGAGCAGTTCTTC.

This clone was picked up a small number of times. This chain joins TRBV29-1 and TRBJ1-2, with 7 bases identical to TRBD1. Germline CDR1 is SQVTM and CDR2 is ANQGSEA. The length of the CDR3 is 13 residues. Germline trimming cut 6 bases from V and 4 bases from J; bases unmatched to any gene: 8. The CDR3, as DNA: TGCAGCGTCAGGACAGGTTTTGGCTATGGCTACACCTTC. This codes for CSVRTGFGYGYTF.

J is TRBJ1-2 and V is TRBV24-1; 7 bases line up with TRBD1. J was trimmed by 4 bases and V by 4 bases; bases with no gene match: 8. Germline assignment: CDR1 KGHDR and CDR2 SFDVKD. CDR3 length: 15 residues. CDR3 residues: CATSETTGRPYGYTF. The CDR3 DNA sequence: TGTGCCACCAGTGAAACGACAGGGCGCCCCTATGGCTACACCTTC.

This chain uses TRBV28 with TRBJ1-1, with D unclear. The CDR3 is made up of 12 amino acids. Germline CDR1 reads MDHEN; CDR2 reads SYDVKM. The V end was cut by 6 bases, the J end by 7 bases, with 12 bases between. The CDR3 spells CASSPRGSEAFF. The CDR3 DNA reads as TGTGCCAGCAGCCCACGTGGCAGTGAAGCTTTCTTT.

This clone showed up just once. The chain is built from TRBV28 and TRBJ2-2; the D gene is possibly TRBD2 (5 bases). The length of the CDR3 is 14 residues. V was trimmed by 8 bases and J by 2 bases, leaving 12 bases between them. Per germline, CDR1 MDHEN and CDR2 SYDVKM. This CDR3 reads CASLGSVNTGELFF. The CDR3 nucleotides are TGTGCCAGCTTGGGTAGCGTTAACACCGGGGAGCTGTTTTTT.

The rearrangement joins TRBV27 to TRBJ2-7, with a weak D call TRBD2 (6 bases). V lost 6 bases to trimming and J lost 2 bases, with 14 bases between them. Germline V gene lookup returns CDR1 MNHEY and CDR2 SMNVEV (reference sequence). The CDR3 length is 14 residues. The CDR3 spells CASRRASVPYEQYF. The CDR3, as DNA: TGTGCCAGCAGGAGAGCTAGCGTGCCCTACGAGCAGTACTTC.

The rearrangement links TRBV3-1 (or the pseudogene TRBV3-2) to TRBJ2-7; 7 bases line up with TRBD1. Germline V lookup: CDR1 LGHDT, CDR2 YNNKEL (reference sequence). This CDR3 region has 14 residues. With V trimmed by 4 bases and J by 2 bases, 5 bases remained unmatched. CDR3 in DNA: TGTGCCAGCAGCCCCGACAGGGACCCCTACGAGCAGTACTTC. Protein sequence: CASSPDRDPYEQYF.

V gene TRBV5-1 combines with J gene TRBJ2-5; the match to TRBD2 covers 9 bases. V lost 7 bases, J lost 4 bases, and 8 bases stayed unmatched. Germline V gives CDR1 SGHRS, CDR2 YFSETQ. The CDR3 runs 14 residues. The CDR3 here is CASRGVAGVETQYF. The CDR3 nucleotides read TGCGCCAGCCGGGGCGTAGCGGGAGTAGAGACCCAGTACTTC.